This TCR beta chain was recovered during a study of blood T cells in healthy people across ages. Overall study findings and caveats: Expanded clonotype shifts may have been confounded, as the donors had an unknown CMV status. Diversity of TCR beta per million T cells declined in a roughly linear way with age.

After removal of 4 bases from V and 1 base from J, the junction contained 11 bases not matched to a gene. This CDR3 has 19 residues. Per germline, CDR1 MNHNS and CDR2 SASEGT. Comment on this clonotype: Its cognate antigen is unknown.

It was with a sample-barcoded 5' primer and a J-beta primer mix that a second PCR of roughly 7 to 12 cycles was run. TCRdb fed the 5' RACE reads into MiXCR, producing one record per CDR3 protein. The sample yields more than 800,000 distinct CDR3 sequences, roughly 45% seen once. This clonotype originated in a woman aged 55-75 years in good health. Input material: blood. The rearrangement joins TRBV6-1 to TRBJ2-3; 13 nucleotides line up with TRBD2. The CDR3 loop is CASSAWGGLAGTRTDTQYF. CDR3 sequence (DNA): TGTGCCAGCAGTGCTTGGGGGGGACTAGCGGGAACTCGCACAGATACGCAGTATTTT.